Sequencing of this TCR beta chain was carried out in a study of vaccination and CD4 T cells after COVID-19. Study in general: Every participant had a vaccine, which was either BNT162b2 or mRNA-1273, given in two doses. Following dose two, a median about 70 days (range 14 to 241) passed before post-vaccine samples were taken.

By sample fraction, this clonotype is medium-sized. Its antigen remains unidentified. The Oncomine TCR Beta short-read assay was applied to DNA of cultured CD4+ T cells. From the PCR reads, TCRdb called clonotypes with MiXCR, one entry per CDR3 protein. The sample has some 15,000 distinct CDR3 sequences; around a fifth are singletons. Noted treatment: roughly 10-day PBMC culture with coronavirus spike peptide pools or control peptides (ViraFEST assay). T cells were expanded with peptide pools, and expanded clonotypes were identified by TCR sequencing. Germline assignment: CDR1 SGHVS and CDR2 FNYEAQ. The ends were cut back, 2 bases at V and 0 bases at J, with 8 bases in the middle. This CDR3 has 15 amino acids. Findings and limits, study-wide: Only after vaccination were a median approximately 88% of convalescents' reactive clones seen.

The rearrangement links TRBV7-6 to TRBJ1-5; D gene uncertain. This clonotype was obtained from a human donor who received a COVID-19 vaccine. The sample consisted of CD4+ T cells from blood, cultured in vitro, taken before SARS-CoV-2 vaccination. CDR3 in amino acids: CASSLQGNSNQPQHF. Here the CDR3 DNA reads TGTGCCAGCAGCTTACAAGGAAATAGCAATCAGCCCCAGCATTTT.